Presented here are 31 T cell receptor beta chains from one specimen sequenced in a study of cytomegalovirus exposure and HLA in healthy donors. The PCR was carried out with 60 Vbeta primers and 13 Jbeta primers. Profiling relied on immunoSEQ multiplex PCR, and the TCRdb table lists in-frame clones only, not all of them. Among 250,000 to 350,000 clones listed, 70% to 90% were seen once. The sequencing sample was made of PBMCs. Receptor source: a man aged 40-49 years in good health and CMV-seropositive.

CDR3 nucleotide sequence: TGTGCCAGCAGTGGGGAGTTCAATCAGCCCCAGCATTTT. Translated, it gives CASSGEFNQPQHF. This chain links TRBV6-4 with TRBJ1-5; D uncertain. The CDR3 is made up of 13 amino acids. Germline V CDR1 and CDR2: MRHNA, SNTAGT. V lost 4 bases and J lost 3, with 7 bases in between.

This chain links TRBV5-1 with TRBJ2-7; 7 bases fit TRBD1. CDR1 and CDR2 (germline): SGHRS, YFSETQ. Unmatched junction bases numbered 10, after V lost 1 base and J lost 6 bases. The length of the CDR3 is 15 residues. CDR3 loop: CASSLWRQGVVEQYF. In DNA form, the CDR3 reads TGCGCCAGCAGCTTGTGGCGGCAGGGGGTGGTCGAGCAGTACTTC.

J is TRBJ1-5 and V is TRBV10-3; possibly TRBD1 for D (6 bases). The length of the CDR3 is 16 residues. V was cut by 0 bases and J by 1 base, with 10 bases left in between. Looked up from germline, CDR1 is ENHRY and CDR2 is SYGVKD. The CDR3 DNA is TGTGCCATCAGTGAGTCGGTAACAGGGAGCAATCAGCCCCAGCATTTT. As protein: CAISESVTGSNQPQHF.

The J gene is TRBJ2-3, the V gene TRBV11-2; maybe TRBD1 (6 bases). V lost 2 bases and J 0 bases, leaving 12 bases between the germline ends. Looked up from germline, CDR1 is SGHAT and CDR2 is FQNNGV. The CDR3 sequence is 16 residues long. CDR3 sequence (DNA): TGTGCCAGCAGCTTATGGGGGCGTCCTAGCACAGATACGCAGTATTTT. This sequence encodes CASSLWGRPSTDTQYF.

The chain links TRBV7-2 to TRBJ1-2, with TRBD1 as a possible D gene (6 bases). The CDR3 spans 15 residues. Germline V gene sequence: CDR1 SGHTA, CDR2 FQGNSA. V lost 5 bases to trimming and J lost 3 bases, with 16 bases between them. CDR3 amino acids: CASSPGFRGDYGYTF. CDR3 in DNA: TGTGCCAGCAGCCCGGGCTTCAGGGGAGACTATGGCTACACCTTC.

The chain is built from TRBV28 and TRBJ2-7; TRBD2 matches 10 bases. The CDR3 runs 18 residues. The V gene end was trimmed by 6 bases and the J gene end by 2 bases; junction bases not matched to a gene: 16. Germline V lookup: CDR1 MDHEN, CDR2 SYDVKM. The DNA of the CDR3 is TGTGCCAGCAGACGGACGGCGGTAGCGGGAGGACTTACCTACGAGCAGTACTTC. It codes for CASRRTAVAGGLTYEQYF.

The gene calls are TRBV5-8 and TRBJ1-5; D is undetermined. The V end was cut by 4 bases, the J end by 0 bases, with 11 bases between. The CDR3 is 15 residues long. Germline assignment: CDR1 SGHTS and CDR2 YDEGEE. The CDR3 spells CASSGEGYSNQPQHF. The CDR3 nucleotides are TGTGCCAGCAGCGGAGAAGGATATAGCAATCAGCCCCAGCATTTT. The entire variable domain, with the rest obtained from reference TRBV5-8 and TRBJ1-5, is as follows: EAGVTQSPTHLIKTRGQQATLRCSPISGHTSVYWYQQALGLGLQFLLWYDEGEERNRGNFPPRFSGRQFPNYSSELNVNALELEDSALYLCASSGEGYSNQPQHFGDGTRLSIL.

The V gene is TRBV11-2, the J gene TRBJ2-5, with D maybe TRBD2 (6 bases). Germline V lookup: CDR1 SGHAT, CDR2 FQNNGV. This CDR3 comprises 15 residues. V was shortened by 1 base and J by 6 bases, with 15 bases between the two germline ends. CDR3 region: CASSLGDGRGKTQYF. CDR3 coding DNA: TGTGCCAGCAGCTTAGGGGACGGGAGAGGGAAGACCCAGTACTTC.

The table lists this clone with a count of one. The chain combines TRBV6-6 with TRBJ2-3; 7 bases are a match to TRBD2. The CDR3 is 12 residues long. The V and J ends lost 4 bases and 5 bases, in that order; junction bases with no gene match: 0. The V gene's germline CDR1 is MNHNY and CDR2 SVGAGI (reference sequence). The CDR3 sequence: CASSSSGDTQYF. The CDR3, as DNA: TGTGCCAGCAGTTCTAGCGGAGATACGCAGTATTTT.

The chain joins TRBV5-1 to TRBJ2-7, with 8 nucleotides matching TRBD1. CDR3 size: 13 residues. The germline gives CDR1 SGHRS, CDR2 YFSETQ. With 7 bases clipped from V and 5 bases from J, the junction kept 8 bases outside the gene matches. The CDR3 DNA follows: TGCGCCAGCGGGAGACAGGGGAGTCACGAGCAGTACTTC. It translates to CASGRQGSHEQYF. Full variable domain (remainder filled in from reference TRBV5-1 and TRBJ2-7): KAGVTQTPRYLIKTRGQQVTLSCSPISGHRSVSWYQQTPGQGLQFLFEYFSETQRNKGNFPGRFSGRQFSNSRSEMNVSTLELGDSALYLCASGRQGSHEQYFGPGTRLTVT.

This chain connects TRBV15 to TRBJ2-1; D is possibly TRBD2 (5 bases). Germline CDR1 is LNHNV and CDR2 is YYDKDF (reference sequence). V lost 0 bases, J lost 6 bases, and 12 bases lay in between. The CDR3 sequence is 15 residues long. CDR3 loop: CATSRDLGVGNEQFF. CDR3 sequence (DNA): TGTGCCACCAGCAGAGATCTCGGGGTGGGCAATGAGCAGTTCTTC.

The chain links TRBV28 to TRBJ1-2; D is uncertain. V gave up 6 bases and J gave up 0 bases, with 11 bases separating them. This CDR3 comprises 14 residues. Germline CDR1 is MDHEN and CDR2 is SYDVKM. CDR3 sequence (DNA): TGTGCCAGCAGGAGACTTGCAGCTAACTATGGCTACACCTTC. Its protein product is CASRRLAANYGYTF.

The chain recombines TRBV7-2 with TRBJ2-7; TRBD2 might be the D (7 bases). V was cut by 5 bases and J by 2 bases, with 22 bases left in between. Germline V gene lookup returns CDR1 SGHTA and CDR2 FQGNSA. The CDR3 extends over 17 amino acids. The CDR3 nucleotides are TGTGCCAGCAGCGCTCCAAACCGGTTAGGGGGGGCCTACGAGCAGTACTTC. Translation: CASSAPNRLGGAYEQYF.

The chain recombines TRBV29-1 with TRBJ1-1, with TRBD1 as a possible D gene (6 bases). CDR1 and CDR2 from the germline V gene are SQVTM and ANQGSEA. The CDR3 is 14 amino acids. CDR3 coding DNA: TGCACCTTAGAGGTACAGGGTCCGAACACTGAAGCTTTCTTT. Encoded protein: CTLEVQGPNTEAFF.

The rearrangement links TRBV9 to TRBJ2-1; 12 nucleotides agree with TRBD2. The germline CDR1 and CDR2 sequences are SGDLS and YYNGEE. J was trimmed by 9 bases and V by 2 bases; bases with no gene match: 6. The CDR3 covers 15 residues. For the CDR3, the DNA is TGTGCCAGCAGCGTCCTAGCGGGAGGGGGGTCTGAGCAGTTCTTC. Translated, it gives CASSVLAGGGSEQFF. The full variable domain, in which reference TRBV9 and TRBJ2-1 provide the parts outside the CDR3, is DSGVTQTPKHLITATGQRVTLRCSPRSGDLSVYWYQQSLDQGLQFLIQYYNGEERAKGNILERFSAQQFPDLHSELNLSSLELGDSALYFCASSVLAGGGSEQFFGPGTRLTVL.

This clone has a handful of counts. The chain links TRBV14 to TRBJ2-7, with D tentatively TRBD2 (5 bases). The CDR3 runs to 15 residues. Germline CDR1 is SGHDN and CDR2 is FVKESK. V shed 3 bases and J shed 0 bases, with 12 bases lying between them. This CDR3 reads CASSQKGLSSYEQYF. In DNA form, the CDR3 reads TGTGCCAGCAGCCAGAAAGGACTCAGCTCCTACGAGCAGTACTTC.

This clone appeared a single time. This sequence joins TRBV6-5 and TRBJ2-1; D not resolved. V lost 0 bases, J lost 2 bases, and 5 bases lay in between. CDR1 and CDR2 from the germline V gene are MNHEY and SVGAGI. The CDR3 sequence is 14 residues long. DNA for the CDR3: TGTGCCAGCAGTTACTCTACGGCCTACAATGAGCAGTTCTTC. Translated: CASSYSTAYNEQFF.

The V gene is TRBV29-1, the J gene TRBJ2-3; TRBD1 agrees at 9 bases. The germline V gene encodes CDR1 SQVTM and CDR2 ANQGSEA. This CDR3 contains 11 residues. The V segment lost 7 bases and the J segment 15 bases; nucleotides outside the gene matches: 11. The CDR3 sequence: CSAGTGQLPYF. The CDR3 region has the DNA TGCAGCGCCGGGACAGGGCAGCTCCCCTATTTT.

The genes are TRBV9 and TRBJ1-5; 9 bases align to TRBD1. Germline V gene sequence: CDR1 SGDLS, CDR2 YYNGEE. Trimming at V came to 4 bases and at J to 0 bases, leaving 5 bases not matched to a gene. This CDR3 has 16 amino acids. CDR3: CASSLGTGSSNQPQHF. CDR3 coding DNA: TGTGCCAGCAGCCTAGGGACAGGGAGTAGCAATCAGCCCCAGCATTTT.

The chain uses TRBV25-1 and TRBJ1-2, with a weak D call TRBD1 (5 bases). Germline V lookup: CDR1 MGHDK, CDR2 SYGVNS. With 4 bases removed from V and 5 bases from J, the gap between germline ends came to 14 bases. The length of the CDR3 is 14 residues. CDR3 amino acids: CASSGGRGGYGYTF. CDR3 DNA: TGTGCCAGCAGTGGGGGCCGGGGAGGGTATGGCTACACCTTC.

J is TRBJ2-1 and V is TRBV4-1, with 12 positions matching TRBD2. Germline-derived CDR1 and CDR2 are MGHRA and YSYEKL. The CDR3 length is 16 residues. J gave up 10 bases and V 0 bases, and 7 bases lay outside the gene matches. In nucleotides, the CDR3 is TGCGCCAGCAGCCAAGATCCTAGCGGGAGGGGGCAAGAGCAGTTCTTC. Encoded protein: CASSQDPSGRGQEQFF.

The table lists this clone with a count of one. The chain carries TRBV6-1 and TRBJ2-2; D unresolved. CDR1 and CDR2 from the germline V gene are MNHNS and SASEGT. This CDR3 has 14 amino acids. V lost 7 bases, J lost 1 base, and 10 bases lay in between. CDR3 DNA sequence: TGTGCCAGCAAGTCAGACTGGAACACCGGGGAGCTGTTTTTT. It encodes CASKSDWNTGELFF.

CDR3 region: CASSRIGGSETQYF. The CDR3 nucleotides read TGTGCCAGCAGCCGAATTGGGGGGTCAGAGACCCAGTACTTC. The V call is TRBV5-6, the J call TRBJ2-5, with D maybe TRBD2 (6 bases). CDR1 SGHDT and CDR2 YYEEEE come from the germline V gene. V was cut by 4 bases and J by 4 bases, with 14 bases left in between. There are 14 residues in the CDR3.

DNA for the CDR3: TGCAGCGTGCTCGGAGGGAACACCGGGGAGCTGTTTTTT. Protein product: CSVLGGNTGELFF. The chain employs TRBV29-1 and TRBJ2-2; TRBD2 might be the D (5 bases). This CDR3 contains 13 residues. Germline V gene data show CDR1 as SQVTM and CDR2 as ANQGSEA. Trimming took 6 bases from V and 1 from J, leaving 9 bases between them.

CDR3 in amino acids: CASSLRTGTYGYTF. CDR3 DNA sequence: TGTGCCAGCAGTTTAAGGACAGGGACCTATGGCTACACCTTC. The rearrangement links TRBV28 to TRBJ1-2; TRBD1 agrees at 8 bases. The V gene's germline CDR1 is MDHEN and CDR2 SYDVKM. The J segment lost 4 bases and the V segment lost 2 bases, leaving 3 bases of the junction unmatched. This CDR3 comprises 14 residues.

This chain uses TRBV6-6 with TRBJ2-1; no firm D call. Trimming stripped 2 bases from V and 8 bases from J, with 13 bases between. This CDR3 region has 14 residues. CDR1 and CDR2 (germline): MNHNY, SVGAGI (reference sequence). DNA of the CDR3: TGTGCCAGCAGTTACAGTAAAGCTGCCCATGAGCAGTTCTTC. Its translation: CASSYSKAAHEQFF.

The chain couples TRBV5-6 to TRBJ2-5, with 7 bases fitting TRBD1. This CDR3 comprises 16 residues. Trimming cost V 5 bases and J 5 bases; bases outside gene matches: 15. The germline V gene has CDR1 SGHDT and CDR2 YYEEEE. CDR3 nucleotide sequence: TGTGCCAGCAGAGAAAAAGGGACCGGGACAGCGGAGACCCAGTACTTC. Translated, it gives CASREKGTGTAETQYF.

This rearrangement joins TRBV5-4 to TRBJ2-7, with 9 bases that match TRBD1. Germline CDR1 SGHNT, CDR2 YYREEE (reference sequence). The CDR3 runs to 15 residues. After removal of 4 bases from V and 6 bases from J, the junction contained 11 bases not matched to a gene. CDR3 in DNA: TGTGCCAGCAGCGTACCGGGACAGGGAATCGGCGAGCAGTACTTC. Protein sequence: CASSVPGQGIGEQYF.

The rearrangement joins TRBV2 to TRBJ1-4; 9 bases match TRBD1. The V and J ends lost 6 bases and 8 bases, in that order; junction bases with no gene match: 7. The CDR3 has 14 amino acids. CDR1 and CDR2 from the germline V gene are SNHLY and FYNNEI. The CDR3 is CASSPGQGAEKLFF. The DNA for the CDR3 is TGTGCCAGCAGCCCGGGACAGGGTGCCGAAAAACTGTTTTTT.

Comments on this clone: Other DNA sequences from this sample encode an identical CDR3 as well. The chain uses TRBV28 and TRBJ1-5; unclear D gene. Germline CDR1 MDHEN, CDR2 SYDVKM. Trimming pared 5 bases from V and 4 bases from J, leaving 6 bases between. The CDR3 covers 12 residues. CDR3 amino acids: CASSLLNQPQHF. CDR3 nucleotides: TGTGCCAGCAGTCTTCTTAATCAGCCCCAGCATTTT.

V and J are TRBV9 and TRBJ1-1; D is possibly TRBD1 (5 bases). The germline CDR1 and CDR2 sequences are SGDLS and YYNGEE. V lost 6 bases to trimming and J lost 3 bases, with 15 bases between them. The CDR3 loop spans 14 amino acids. DNA of the CDR3: TGTGCCAGCAACCAGGGACGGGGGGACACTGAAGCTTTCTTT. It is translated as CASNQGRGDTEAFF.